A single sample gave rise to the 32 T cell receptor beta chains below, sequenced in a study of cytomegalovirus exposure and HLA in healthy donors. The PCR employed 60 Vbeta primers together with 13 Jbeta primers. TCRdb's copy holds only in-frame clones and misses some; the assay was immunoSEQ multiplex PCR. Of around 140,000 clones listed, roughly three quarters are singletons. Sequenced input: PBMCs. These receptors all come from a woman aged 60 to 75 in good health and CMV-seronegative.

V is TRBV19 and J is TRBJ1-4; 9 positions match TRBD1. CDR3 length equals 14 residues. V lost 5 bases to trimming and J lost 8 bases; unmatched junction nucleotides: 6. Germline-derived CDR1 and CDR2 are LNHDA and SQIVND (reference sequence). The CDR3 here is CASSGDRDGEKLFF. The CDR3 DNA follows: TGTGCCAGTAGTGGGGACAGGGACGGCGAAAAACTGTTTTTT.

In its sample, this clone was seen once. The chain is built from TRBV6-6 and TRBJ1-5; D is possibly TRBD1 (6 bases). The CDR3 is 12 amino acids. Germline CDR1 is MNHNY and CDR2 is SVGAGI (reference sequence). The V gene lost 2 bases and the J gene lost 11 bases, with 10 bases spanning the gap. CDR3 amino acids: CASSYTQGSQHF. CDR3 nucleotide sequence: TGTGCCAGCAGTTACACTCAGGGGTCCCAGCATTTT.

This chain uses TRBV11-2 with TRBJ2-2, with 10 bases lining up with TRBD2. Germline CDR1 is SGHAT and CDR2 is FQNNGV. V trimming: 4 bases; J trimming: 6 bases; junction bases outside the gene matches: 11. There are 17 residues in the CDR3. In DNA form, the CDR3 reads TGTGCCAGCAGCTCCCCGTTCGCACTAGCGGGGTCCGGGGAGCTGTTTTTT. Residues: CASSSPFALAGSGELFF.

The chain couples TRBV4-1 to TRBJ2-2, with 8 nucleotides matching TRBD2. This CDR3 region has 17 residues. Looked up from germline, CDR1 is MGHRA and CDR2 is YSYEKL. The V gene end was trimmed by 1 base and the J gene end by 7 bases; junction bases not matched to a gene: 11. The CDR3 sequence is CASSQVGTRGVDGELFF. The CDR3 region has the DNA TGCGCCAGCAGCCAAGTCGGGACTAGGGGCGTAGACGGGGAGCTGTTTTTT.

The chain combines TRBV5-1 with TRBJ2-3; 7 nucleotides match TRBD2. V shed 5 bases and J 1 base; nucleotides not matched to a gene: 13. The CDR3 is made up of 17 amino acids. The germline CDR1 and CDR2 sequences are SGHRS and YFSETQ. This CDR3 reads CASRDRGLPEGTDTQYF. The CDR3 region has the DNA TGCGCCAGCAGAGACCGGGGACTACCGGAAGGCACAGATACGCAGTATTTT.

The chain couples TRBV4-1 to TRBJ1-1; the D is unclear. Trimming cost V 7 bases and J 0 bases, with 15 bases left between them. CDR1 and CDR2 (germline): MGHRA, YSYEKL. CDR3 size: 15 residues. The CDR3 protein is CASNLRPGMNTEAFF. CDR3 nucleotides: TGCGCCAGCAACCTCAGACCGGGAATGAACACTGAAGCTTTCTTT.

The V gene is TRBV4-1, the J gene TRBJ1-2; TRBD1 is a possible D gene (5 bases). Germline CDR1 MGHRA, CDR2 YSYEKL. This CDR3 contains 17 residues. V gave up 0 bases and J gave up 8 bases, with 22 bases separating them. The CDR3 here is CASSQEPRLRGGGGYTF. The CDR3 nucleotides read TGCGCCAGCAGCCAAGAACCACGCCTCCGGGGCGGGGGAGGCTACACCTTC.

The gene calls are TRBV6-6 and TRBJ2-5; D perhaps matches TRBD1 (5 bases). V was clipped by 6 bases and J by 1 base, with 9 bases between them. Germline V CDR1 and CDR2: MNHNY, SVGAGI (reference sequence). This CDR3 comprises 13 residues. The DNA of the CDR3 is TGTGCCAGCAGCCACAGGTCCCAAGAGACCCAGTACTTC. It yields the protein CASSHRSQETQYF.

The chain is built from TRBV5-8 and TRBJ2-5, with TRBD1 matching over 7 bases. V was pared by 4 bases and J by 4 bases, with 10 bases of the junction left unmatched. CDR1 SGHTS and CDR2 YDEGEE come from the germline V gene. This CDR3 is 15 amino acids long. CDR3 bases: TGTGCCAGCAGCACAAACAGACAGGGTACAGAGACCCAGTACTTC. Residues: CASSTNRQGTETQYF.

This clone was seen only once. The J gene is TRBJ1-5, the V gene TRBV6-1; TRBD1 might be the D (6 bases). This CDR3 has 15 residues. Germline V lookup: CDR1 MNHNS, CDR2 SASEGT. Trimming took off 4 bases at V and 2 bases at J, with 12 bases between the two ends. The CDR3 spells CASSGTGGRNQPQHF. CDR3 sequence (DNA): TGTGCCAGCAGTGGAACGGGGGGCCGCAATCAGCCCCAGCATTTT.

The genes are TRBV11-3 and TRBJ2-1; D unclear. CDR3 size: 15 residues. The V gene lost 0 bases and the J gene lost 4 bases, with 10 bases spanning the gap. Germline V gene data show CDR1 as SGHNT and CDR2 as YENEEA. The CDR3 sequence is CASSLEQSPYNEQFF. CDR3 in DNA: TGTGCCAGCAGCTTAGAACAGAGTCCGTACAATGAGCAGTTCTTC.

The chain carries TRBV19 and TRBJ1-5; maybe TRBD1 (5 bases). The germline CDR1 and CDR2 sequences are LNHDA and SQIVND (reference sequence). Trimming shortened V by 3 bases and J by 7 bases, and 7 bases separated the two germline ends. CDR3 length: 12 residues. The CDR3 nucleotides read TGTGCCAGTAGTATGGGACTGCAGCCCCAGCATTTT. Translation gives CASSMGLQPQHF.

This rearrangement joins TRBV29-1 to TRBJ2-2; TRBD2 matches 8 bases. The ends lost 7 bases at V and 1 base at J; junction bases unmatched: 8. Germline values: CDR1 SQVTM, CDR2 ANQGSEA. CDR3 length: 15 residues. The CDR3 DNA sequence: TGCAGCGCCTCTCCGGGGGGGAAGAACACCGGGGAGCTGTTTTTT. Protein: CSASPGGKNTGELFF.

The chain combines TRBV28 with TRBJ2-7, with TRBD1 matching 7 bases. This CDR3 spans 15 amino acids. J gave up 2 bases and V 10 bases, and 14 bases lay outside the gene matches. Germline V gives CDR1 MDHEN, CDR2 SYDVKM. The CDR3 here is CAIQTEGQATYEQYF. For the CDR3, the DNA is TGTGCCATCCAAACCGAAGGACAGGCAACCTACGAGCAGTACTTC.

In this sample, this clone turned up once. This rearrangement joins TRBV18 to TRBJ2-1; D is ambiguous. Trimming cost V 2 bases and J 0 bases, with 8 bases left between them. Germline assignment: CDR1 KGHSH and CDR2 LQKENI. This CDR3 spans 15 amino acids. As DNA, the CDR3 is TGTGCCAGCTCACCAACCAGAGGCTCCTACAATGAGCAGTTCTTC. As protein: CASSPTRGSYNEQFF.

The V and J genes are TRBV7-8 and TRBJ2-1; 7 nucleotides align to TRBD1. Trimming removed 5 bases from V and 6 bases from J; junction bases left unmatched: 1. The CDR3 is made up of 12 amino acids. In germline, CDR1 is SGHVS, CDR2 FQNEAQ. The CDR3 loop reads CASSGQANEQFF. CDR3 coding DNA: TGTGCCAGCAGCGGACAGGCCAATGAGCAGTTCTTC.

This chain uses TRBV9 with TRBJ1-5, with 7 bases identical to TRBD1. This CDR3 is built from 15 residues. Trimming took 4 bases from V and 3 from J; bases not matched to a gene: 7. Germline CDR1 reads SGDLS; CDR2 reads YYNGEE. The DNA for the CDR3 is TGTGCCAGCAGCCCGAGGGGACAGATCAATCAGCCCCAGCATTTT. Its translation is CASSPRGQINQPQHF.

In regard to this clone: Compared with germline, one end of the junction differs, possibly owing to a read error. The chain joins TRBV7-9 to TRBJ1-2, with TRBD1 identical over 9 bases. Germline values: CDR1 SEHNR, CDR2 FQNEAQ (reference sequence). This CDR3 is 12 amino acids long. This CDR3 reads CSSGTGLYGYTF. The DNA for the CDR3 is TGTTCCAGCGGGACAGGGCTCTATGGCTACACCTTC.

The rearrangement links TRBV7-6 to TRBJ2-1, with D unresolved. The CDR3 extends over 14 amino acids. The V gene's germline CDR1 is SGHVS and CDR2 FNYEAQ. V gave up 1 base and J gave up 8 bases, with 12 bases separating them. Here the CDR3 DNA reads TGTGCCAGCAGCTTAGGAGGCTCATCGGATGAGCAGTTCTTC. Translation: CASSLGGSSDEQFF. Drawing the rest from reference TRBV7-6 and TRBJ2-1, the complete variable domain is GAGVSQSPRYKVTKRGQDVALRCDPISGHVSLYWYRQALGQGPEFLTYFNYEAQQDKSGLPNDRFSAERPEGSISTLTIQRTEQRDSAMYRCASSLGGSSDEQFFGPGTRLTVL.

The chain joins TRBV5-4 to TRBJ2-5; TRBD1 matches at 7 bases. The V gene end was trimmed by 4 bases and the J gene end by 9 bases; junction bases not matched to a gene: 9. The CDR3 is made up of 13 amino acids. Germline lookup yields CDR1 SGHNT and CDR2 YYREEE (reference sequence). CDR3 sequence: CASSKGQPRSQYF. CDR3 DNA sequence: TGTGCCAGCAGCAAGGGACAGCCTAGGTCCCAGTACTTC.

The chain's CDR3 is CASSLGEGHEQYF. The CDR3 DNA is TGTGCCAGCAGCTTAGGCGAGGGCCACGAGCAGTACTTC. The chain has TRBV7-3 and TRBJ2-7, with D tentatively TRBD2 (5 bases). V was pared by 2 bases and J by 5 bases, with 10 bases between. CDR3 length equals 13 residues. Looked up from germline, CDR1 is SGHTA and CDR2 is FQGTGA.

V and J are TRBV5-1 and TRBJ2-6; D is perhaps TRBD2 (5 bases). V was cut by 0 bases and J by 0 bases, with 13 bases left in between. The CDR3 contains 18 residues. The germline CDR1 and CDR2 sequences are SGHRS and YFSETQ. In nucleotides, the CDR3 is TGCGCCAGCAGCTTGGCCGCGGGTACCGGCTCTGGGGCCAACGTCCTGACTTTC. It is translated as CASSLAAGTGSGANVLTF.

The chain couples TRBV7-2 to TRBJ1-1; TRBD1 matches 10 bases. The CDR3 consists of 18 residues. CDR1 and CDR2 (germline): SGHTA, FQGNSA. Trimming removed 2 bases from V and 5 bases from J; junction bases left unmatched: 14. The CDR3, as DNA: TGTGCCAGCAGCTTAACCCCCTCCCGGGACAGGGGTAGGACTGAAGCTTTCTTT. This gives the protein CASSLTPSRDRGRTEAFF.

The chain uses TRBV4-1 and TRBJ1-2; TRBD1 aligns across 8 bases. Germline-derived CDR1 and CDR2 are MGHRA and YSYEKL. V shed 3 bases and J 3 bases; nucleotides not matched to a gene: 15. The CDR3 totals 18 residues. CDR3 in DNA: TGCGCCAGCAGCCAGGGACCCCGACCAGGGGGCGCAGACTATGGCTACACCTTC. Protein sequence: CASSQGPRPGGADYGYTF.

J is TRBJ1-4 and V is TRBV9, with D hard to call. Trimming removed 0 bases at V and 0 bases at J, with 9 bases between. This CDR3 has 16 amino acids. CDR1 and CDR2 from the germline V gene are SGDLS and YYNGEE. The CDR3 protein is CASSVGAATTNEKLFF. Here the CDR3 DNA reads TGTGCCAGCAGCGTAGGGGCAGCCACAACTAATGAAAAACTGTTTTTT.

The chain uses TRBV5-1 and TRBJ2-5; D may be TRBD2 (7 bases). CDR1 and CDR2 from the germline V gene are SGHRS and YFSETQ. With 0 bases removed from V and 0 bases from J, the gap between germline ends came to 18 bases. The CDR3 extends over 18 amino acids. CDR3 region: CASSLAGGGFGDQETQYF. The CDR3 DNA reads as TGCGCCAGCAGCTTGGCCGGCGGGGGCTTCGGCGACCAAGAGACCCAGTACTTC. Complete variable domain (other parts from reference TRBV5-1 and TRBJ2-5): KAGVTQTPRYLIKTRGQQVTLSCSPISGHRSVSWYQQTPGQGLQFLFEYFSETQRNKGNFPGRFSGRQFSNSRSEMNVSTLELGDSALYLCASSLAGGGFGDQETQYFGPGTRLLVL.

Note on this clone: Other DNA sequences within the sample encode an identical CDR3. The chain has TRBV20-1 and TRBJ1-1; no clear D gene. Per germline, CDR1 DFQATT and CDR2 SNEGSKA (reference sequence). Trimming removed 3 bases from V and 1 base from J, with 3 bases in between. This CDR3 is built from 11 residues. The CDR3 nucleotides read TGCAGTGCTAGTAGGAACACTGAAGCTTTCTTT. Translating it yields CSASRNTEAFF.

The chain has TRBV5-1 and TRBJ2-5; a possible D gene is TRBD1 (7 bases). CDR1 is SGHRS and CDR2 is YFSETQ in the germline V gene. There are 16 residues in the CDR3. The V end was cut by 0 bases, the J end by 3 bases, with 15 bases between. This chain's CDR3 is CASSLGWGDRKETQYF. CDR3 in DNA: TGCGCCAGCAGCTTGGGATGGGGGGACAGAAAAGAGACCCAGTACTTC. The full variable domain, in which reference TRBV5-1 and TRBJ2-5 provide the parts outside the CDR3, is KAGVTQTPRYLIKTRGQQVTLSCSPISGHRSVSWYQQTPGQGLQFLFEYFSETQRNKGNFPGRFSGRQFSNSRSEMNVSTLELGDSALYLCASSLGWGDRKETQYFGPGTRLLVL.

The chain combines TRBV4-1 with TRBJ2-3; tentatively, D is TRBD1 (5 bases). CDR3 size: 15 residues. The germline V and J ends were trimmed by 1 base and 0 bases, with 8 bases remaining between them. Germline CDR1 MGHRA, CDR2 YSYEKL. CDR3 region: CASSQARVSTDTQYF. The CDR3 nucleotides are TGCGCCAGCAGCCAAGCCAGGGTGAGCACAGATACGCAGTATTTT.

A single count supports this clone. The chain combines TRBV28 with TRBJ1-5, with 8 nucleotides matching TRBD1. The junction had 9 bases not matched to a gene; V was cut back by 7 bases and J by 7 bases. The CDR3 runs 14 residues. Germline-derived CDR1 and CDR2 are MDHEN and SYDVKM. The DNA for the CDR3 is TGTGCCAGCACCCCACAGGGGGGCGGGCAGCCCCAGCATTTT. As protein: CASTPQGGGQPQHF.

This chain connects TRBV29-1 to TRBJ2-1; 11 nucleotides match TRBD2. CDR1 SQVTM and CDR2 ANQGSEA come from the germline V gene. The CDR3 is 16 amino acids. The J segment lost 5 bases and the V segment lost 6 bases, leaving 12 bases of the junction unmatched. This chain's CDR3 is CSVPKPGTSGNNEQFF. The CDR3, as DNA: TGCAGCGTCCCCAAGCCAGGGACTAGCGGAAACAATGAGCAGTTCTTC.

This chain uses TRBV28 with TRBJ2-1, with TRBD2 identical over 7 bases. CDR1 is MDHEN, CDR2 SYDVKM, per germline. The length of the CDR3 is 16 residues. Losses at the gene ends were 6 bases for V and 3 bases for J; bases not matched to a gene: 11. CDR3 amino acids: CASSTRDYALYNEQFF. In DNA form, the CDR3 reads TGTGCCAGCAGCACTCGGGACTACGCCCTCTACAATGAGCAGTTCTTC.